This is a list of T cell receptor beta chains from one sample in a study of control samples from healthy donors and cancer patients. Clones were sequenced by immunoSEQ multiplex PCR, and TCRdb holds only the in-frame ones, with some missing. The table records some 220,000 clones, around 94% of them present only once. The sequencing input was blood. These TCRs come from a man aged 45-60 years in good health. Each CDR3 is given with its conserved first and last residue. D genes are given only for firm matches. Rows may omit the clone size; those that give it use once, few, many or a size class.

NA,TRBV19,NA,TRBJ2-2,CASSFLADGTGELFF,TGTGCCAGTAGTTTCCTCGCCGACGGCACCGGGGAGCTGTTTTTT
NA,TRBV5-4,TRBD1,TRBJ1-4,CASRLTGAAGNEKLFF,TGTGCCAGCAGACTCACAGGGGCCGCGGGTAATGAAAAACTGTTTTTT
NA,TRBV29-1,TRBD1,TRBJ2-7,CSVTTGTSYEQYF,TGCAGCGTAACGACAGGGACCTCCTACGAGCAGTACTTC
NA,TRBV6-6,TRBD1,TRBJ1-1,CASSYGGAGGVSEAFF,TGTGCCAGCAGTTACGGGGGGGCAGGGGGCGTTTCTGAAGCTTTCTTT
NA,TRBV6-5,NA,TRBJ1-4,CASGTRTLNEKLFF,TGTGCCAGCGGAACGCGAACCTTAAATGAAAAACTGTTTTTT
many,TRBV7-9,NA,TRBJ1-2,CASSLLEHYGYTF,TGTGCCAGCAGCTTATTAGAGCACTATGGCTACACCTTC
NA,TRBV7-8,NA,TRBJ2-1,CASSLGGSGVQFF,TGTGCCAGCAGCTTAGGGGGATCAGGGGTACAGTTCTTC
NA,TRBV14,NA,TRBJ1-5,CASRPTETVSNQPQHF,TGTGCCAGCAGGCCTACCGAGACAGTTAGCAATCAGCCCCAGCATTTT
NA,TRBV28,NA,TRBJ2-1,CASSLYGKTYNEQFF,TGTGCCAGCAGTTTATATGGGAAGACGTACAATGAGCAGTTCTTC
NA,TRBV10-3,NA,TRBJ2-2,CAISERDTITGELFF,TGTGCCATCAGTGAAAGGGACACGATCACCGGGGAGCTGTTTTTT
NA,TRBV2,NA,TRBJ2-3,CASRRTESTDTQYF,TGTGCCAGCCGGCGGACAGAAAGCACAGATACGCAGTATTTT
NA,TRBV9,NA,TRBJ1-1,CASSVQGSSTEAFF,TGTGCCAGCAGCGTTCAGGGTTCCAGCACTGAAGCTTTCTTT
once,TRBV6-1,NA,TRBJ2-1,CASSEQVGGEQFF,TGTGCCAGCAGTGAACAGGTGGGCGGTGAGCAGTTCTTC
NA,TRBV6-6,TRBD1,TRBJ1-1,CASSRQGLNTEAFF,TGTGCCAGCAGTCGACAGGGATTGAACACTGAAGCTTTCTTT
NA,TRBV5-1,NA,TRBJ2-4,CASDDGYGIQYF,TGCGCCAGCGATGACGGTTATGGCATTCAGTACTTC
NA,TRBV12-3/TRBV12-4,NA,TRBJ1-2,CASSLSGGRGYTF,TGTGCCAGCAGTTTAAGTGGGGGAAGAGGCTACACCTTC
NA,TRBV10-3,NA,TRBJ1-5,CAISAGGEGQPQHF,TGTGCCATCAGTGCAGGAGGGGAGGGACAGCCCCAGCATTTT
once,TRBV6-6,NA,TRBJ2-7,CATIPGGESSYEQYF,TGTGCCACCATCCCTGGGGGCGAAAGCTCCTACGAGCAGTACTTC
once,TRBV6-2/TRBV6-3,NA,TRBJ1-1,CASSNARRGAYTEAFF,TGTGCCAGCAGCAACGCCCGGCGGGGGGCGTATACTGAAGCTTTCTTT
NA,TRBV29-1,NA,TRBJ2-2,CSCRGRTGELFF,TGCAGCTGTAGGGGTCGCACCGGGGAGCTGTTTTTT
once,TRBV5-1,TRBD1,TRBJ1-6,CASSVGQGNSPLHF,TGCGCCAGCAGCGTGGGACAGGGAAATTCACCCCTCCACTTT
NA,TRBV19,NA,TRBJ2-5,CASSIVGMGETQYF,TGTGCCAGTAGTATAGTAGGGATGGGGGAGACCCAGTACTTC
NA,TRBV11-3,NA,TRBJ2-1,CASSLIDSGEQFF,TGTGCCAGCAGCCTCATAGACAGCGGTGAGCAGTTCTTC
NA,TRBV7-2,NA,TRBJ1-2,CASSLLFGAGSNYGYTF,TGTGCCAGCAGCTTACTTTTCGGCGCAGGGTCTAACTATGGCTACACCTTC
NA,TRBV10-3,NA,TRBJ1-5,CAISEVGGDQPQHF,TGTGCCATCAGTGAGGTAGGAGGCGATCAGCCCCAGCATTTT
NA,TRBV28,NA,TRBJ1-1,CASRDRRSTEAFF,TGTGCCAGCAGAGACAGGAGATCAACTGAAGCTTTCTTT
NA,TRBV25-1,NA,TRBJ2-1,CASRLAQYNEQFF,TGTGCCAGCAGGCTAGCTCAATACAATGAGCAGTTCTTC
NA,TRBV7-2,NA,TRBJ1-5,CASSFTHSNQPQHF,TGTGCCAGCAGCTTTACACATAGCAATCAGCCCCAGCATTTT
NA,TRBV5-5,NA,TRBJ1-1,CASSLNIEAFF,TGTGCCAGCAGCTTGAACATTGAAGCTTTCTTT
NA,TRBV6-1,NA,TRBJ1-5,CASSEVPQPQHF,TGTGCCAGCAGTGAAGTCCCCCAGCCCCAGCATTTT
NA,TRBV10-1,NA,TRBJ1-2,CASSESRGGGYTF,TGCGCCAGCAGTGAGTCGAGGGGAGGCGGCTACACCTTC
NA,TRBV2,NA,TRBJ1-3,CASRLSGNTIYF,TGTGCCTCCAGGTTGTCGGGAAACACCATATATTTT
NA,TRBV5-6,TRBD2,TRBJ2-1,CASTVAGGSYNEQFF,TGTGCCAGCACCGTAGCGGGGGGAAGCTACAATGAGCAGTTCTTC
NA,TRBV21-1,NA,TRBJ1-3,CASSKASRGPNERRDTIYF,TGTGCCAGCAGCAAAGCGAGCAGGGGGCCGAACGAGCGGAGAGACACCATATATTTT
NA,TRBV5-1,NA,TRBJ2-7,CASSLAGNSYEQYF,TGCGCCAGCAGCTTGGCGGGGAACTCCTACGAGCAGTACTTC
NA,TRBV23-1,NA,TRBJ2-5,CASSHFMKGGPQYF,TGCGCCAGCAGTCATTTTATGAAGGGGGGCCCCCAGTACTTC
NA,TRBV5-1,NA,TRBJ1-3,CASSLAGGSGNTIYF,TGCGCCAGCAGCTTGGCCGGGGGTTCTGGAAACACCATATATTTT
NA,TRBV3-1/TRBV3-2,NA,TRBJ1-2,CASSQDVLGQSF,TGTGCCAGCAGCCAAGATGTTCTGGGTCAAAGCTTC
once,TRBV18,NA,TRBJ2-2,CASSPGPHAGGELFF,TGTGCCAGCTCACCGGGCCCCCACGCGGGCGGGGAGCTGTTTTTT
once,TRBV6-1,TRBD1,TRBJ1-1,CASSAGGSQGETEAFF,TGTGCCAGCAGTGCAGGGGGCTCCCAAGGGGAGACTGAAGCTTTCTTT
NA,TRBV27,NA,TRBJ1-2,CASSLSRAPFYGYTF,TGTGCCAGCAGTTTATCAAGGGCTCCCTTCTATGGCTACACCTTC
NA,TRBV9,NA,TRBJ1-1,CASSVGVKTEAFF,TGTGCCAGCAGCGTAGGGGTTAAAACTGAAGCTTTCTTT
NA,TRBV6-5,TRBD2,TRBJ2-1,CASSYSSGGNYNEQFF,TGTGCCAGCAGTTACTCTTCCGGGGGGAACTACAATGAGCAGTTCTTC
NA,TRBV28,NA,TRBJ1-1,CASRATEAFF,TGTGCCAGCAGGGCGACTGAAGCTTTCTTT
NA,TRBV4-3,NA,TRBJ1-5,CASSQDPGPNQPQHF,TGCGCCAGCAGCCAGGATCCGGGGCCCAATCAGCCCCAGCATTTT
once,TRBV2,NA,TRBJ1-2,CASQNRGAGYGYTF,TGTGCCAGCCAAAACCGGGGGGCCGGCTATGGCTACACCTTC
NA,TRBV25-1,NA,TRBJ2-3,CASSGSGADTQYF,TGTGCCAGCAGTGGGTCAGGGGCAGATACGCAGTATTTT
NA,TRBV5-1,TRBD2,TRBJ2-2,CASRAGGSNTGELFF,TGCGCCAGCAGGGCGGGGGGATCGAACACCGGGGAGCTGTTTTTT
once,TRBV5-1,TRBD2,TRBJ2-3,CASSLAGGRDTQYF,TGCGCCAGCAGCTTGGCGGGGGGAAGGGATACGCAGTATTTT
NA,TRBV5-4,TRBD2,TRBJ2-5,CASSRTGTRGETQYF,TGTGCCAGCAGCCGAACCGGGACTAGAGGAGAGACCCAGTACTTC